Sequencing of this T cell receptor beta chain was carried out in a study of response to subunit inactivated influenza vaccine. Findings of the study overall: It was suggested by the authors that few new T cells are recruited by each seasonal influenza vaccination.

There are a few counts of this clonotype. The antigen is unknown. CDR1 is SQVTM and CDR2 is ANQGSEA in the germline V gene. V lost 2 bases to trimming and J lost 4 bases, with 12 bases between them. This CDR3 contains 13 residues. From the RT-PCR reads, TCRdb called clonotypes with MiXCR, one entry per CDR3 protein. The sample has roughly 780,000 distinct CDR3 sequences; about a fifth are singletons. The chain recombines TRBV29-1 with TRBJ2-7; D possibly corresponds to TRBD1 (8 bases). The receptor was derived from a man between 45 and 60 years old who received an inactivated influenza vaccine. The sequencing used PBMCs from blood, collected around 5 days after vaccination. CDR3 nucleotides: TGCAGCGTTGAAAACAGGGGGGGATACGAGCAGTACTTC. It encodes CSVENRGGYEQYF.